The present T cell receptor beta chain was sequenced within a study of cytomegalovirus exposure and HLA in healthy donors. Study in general: Earlier findings included about 120 million unique TCR beta sequences obtained from about 180 million T cells. Broader study findings: A later analysis, which compared TCR beta chains of equal frequency, found the HLA-associated ones more clonally expanded. The study dropped some indistinguishable V segments, TRBV6-2 and TRBV6-3 among them.

As regards this clone: Antigen specificity is unknown.

J gave up 9 bases and V 0 bases, and 6 bases lay outside the gene matches. From germline, CDR1 is SGHVS and CDR2 FQNEAQ. The CDR3 covers 16 residues. The PCR made use of 60 Vbeta and 13 Jbeta primers. Here immunoSEQ multiplex PCR was the method, and the copy in TCRdb shows in-frame clones only, minus some. Among about 150,000 clones listed, approximately 80% were seen once. The J gene is TRBJ2-1, the V gene TRBV7-8, with 12 bases aligning to TRBD2. Sample: PBMCs. The sequence was obtained from a man aged 30 to 39 in good health and CMV-seropositive. CDR3 in amino acids: CASSLARLAGVGEQFF. The CDR3 DNA reads TGTGCCAGCAGCTTAGCCCGACTAGCGGGGGTCGGTGAGCAGTTCTTC. Based on the CDR3 plus reference TRBV7-8 and TRBJ2-1, the full variable domain is GAGVSQSPRYKVAKRGQDVALRCDPISGHVSLFWYQQALGQGPEFLTYFQNEAQLDKSGLPSDRFFAERPEGSVSTLKIQRTQQEDSAVYLCASSLARLAGVGEQFFGPGTRLTVL.